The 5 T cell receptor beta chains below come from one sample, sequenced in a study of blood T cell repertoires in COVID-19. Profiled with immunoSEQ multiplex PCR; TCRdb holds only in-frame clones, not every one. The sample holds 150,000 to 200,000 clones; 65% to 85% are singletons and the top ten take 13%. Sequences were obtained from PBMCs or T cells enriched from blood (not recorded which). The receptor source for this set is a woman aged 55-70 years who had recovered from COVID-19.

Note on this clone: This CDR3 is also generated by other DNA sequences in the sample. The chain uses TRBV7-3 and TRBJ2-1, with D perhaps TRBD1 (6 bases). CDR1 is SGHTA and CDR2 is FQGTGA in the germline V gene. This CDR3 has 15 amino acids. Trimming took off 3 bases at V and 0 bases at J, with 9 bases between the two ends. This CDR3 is CASSLGASSYNEQFF. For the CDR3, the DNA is TGTGCCAGCAGCTTGGGGGCGAGCTCCTACAATGAGCAGTTCTTC.

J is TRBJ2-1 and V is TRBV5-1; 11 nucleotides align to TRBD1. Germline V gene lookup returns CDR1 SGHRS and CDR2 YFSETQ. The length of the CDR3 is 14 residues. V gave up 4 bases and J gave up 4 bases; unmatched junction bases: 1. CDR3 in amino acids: CASSRDRGYNEQFF. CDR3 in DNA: TGCGCCAGCAGCCGGGACAGGGGGTACAATGAGCAGTTCTTC.

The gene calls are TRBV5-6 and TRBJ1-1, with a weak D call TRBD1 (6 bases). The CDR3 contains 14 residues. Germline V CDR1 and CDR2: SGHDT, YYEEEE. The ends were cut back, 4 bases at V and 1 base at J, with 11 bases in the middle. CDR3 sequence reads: CASSGQSWNTEAFF. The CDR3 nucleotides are TGTGCCAGCAGCGGACAGAGTTGGAACACTGAAGCTTTCTTT.

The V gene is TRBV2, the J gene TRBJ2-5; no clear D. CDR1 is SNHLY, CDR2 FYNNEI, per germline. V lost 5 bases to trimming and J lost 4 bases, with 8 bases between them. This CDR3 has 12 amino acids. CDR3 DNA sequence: TGTGCCAGCAGTCCGTTTTTAGAGACCCAGTACTTC. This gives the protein CASSPFLETQYF.

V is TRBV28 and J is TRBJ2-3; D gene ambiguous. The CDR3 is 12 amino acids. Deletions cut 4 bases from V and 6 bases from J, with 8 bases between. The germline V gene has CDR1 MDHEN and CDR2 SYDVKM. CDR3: CASSSRSDTQYF. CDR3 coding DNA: TGTGCCAGCAGTTCTAGGTCGGATACGCAGTATTTT.